The rows below give T cell receptor beta chains drawn from one sample of a study of cytomegalovirus exposure and HLA in healthy donors. The method was immunoSEQ multiplex PCR; TCRdb's version includes in-frame clones alone and lacks a portion of them. Here the sample spans under 130,000 clones, 75% to 85% being singletons. Sequencing was carried out using PBMCs. The source of these receptors is a man between 25 and 39 years old in good health and CMV-seronegative. The CDR3 runs from the conserved cysteine through the conserved F or W. The D gene is left open where the match is weak. Where a row states a size, it is once, few, many or the class of an expanded clone; other rows omit it.

cdr3_nt,cdr3_aa,clone_size,v_call,j_call,d_call
TGTGCCAGCTGCTACGCGCTCTACAATGAGCAGTTCTTC,CASCYALYNEQFF,once,TRBV2,TRBJ2-1,NA
TGTGCCAGCAGCCATGACGGGGGCCAAGAGACCCAGTACTTC,CASSHDGGQETQYF,NA,TRBV4-2,TRBJ2-5,NA
TGCGCCAGCAGCCAAGAGCGGGTCACAGATACGCAGTATTTT,CASSQERVTDTQYF,once,TRBV4-1,TRBJ2-3,NA
TGCGCCAGCAGCTTGGACAGGGCCAGTCAATACGAGCAGTACTTC,CASSLDRASQYEQYF,NA,TRBV5-1,TRBJ2-7,NA
TGTGCCAGCAGCGTGTACTATGGCACAGATACGCAGTATTTT,CASSVYYGTDTQYF,NA,TRBV9,TRBJ2-3,NA
TGTGCCAGCAGTGAATCCCCGGGCTACGAGCAGTACTTC,CASSESPGYEQYF,NA,TRBV6-1,TRBJ2-7,NA
TGTGCCAGCTCAAATCGACAGGTTAATCAGCCCCAGCATTTT,CASSNRQVNQPQHF,NA,TRBV18,TRBJ1-5,NA
TGTGCCAGCAGTTTGTCTACCTATTATGGCTACACCTTC,CASSLSTYYGYTF,NA,TRBV28,TRBJ1-2,NA
TGTGCCAGTAGTCGAGGGAATTTGGCCGGGGAGCTGTTTTTT,CASSRGNLAGELFF,few,TRBV19,TRBJ2-2,NA
TGTGCCAGTATCGGTAGTTTAGCCAATGAAGCTTTCTTT,CASIGSLANEAFF,NA,TRBV19,TRBJ1-1,NA
TGTGCCAGTTGTCTGACAGGGGGCGATGGGACCCAGTACTTC,CASCLTGGDGTQYF,NA,TRBV5-4,TRBJ2-5,TRBD1
TGTGCCACCAGCACCCGGACTAGCCTCGGAGAGACCCAGTACTTC,CATSTRTSLGETQYF,NA,TRBV15,TRBJ2-5,TRBD2
TGTGCCACCAGCAGTGGCCCTACTTTGGGCCAGGAAAAACTGTTTTTT,CATSSGPTLGQEKLFF,NA,TRBV15,TRBJ1-4,NA
TGTGCCAGCAGTACCCCCTCAGGGGTAGGGGAGCTGTTTTTT,CASSTPSGVGELFF,NA,TRBV6-6,TRBJ2-2,NA
TGCGCCAGCCGCCCGGGACTCGGGAAGACCCAGTACTTC,CASRPGLGKTQYF,NA,TRBV5-1,TRBJ2-5,NA
TGTGCCAGCAGCCGGGCCCTGGGGGGAGGCTACACCTTC,CASSRALGGGYTF,NA,TRBV2,TRBJ1-2,NA
TGTGCCAGCAGCCGCTCGGGACAGCTTCTCGACGAGCAGTACTTC,CASSRSGQLLDEQYF,NA,TRBV5-5,TRBJ2-7,TRBD1
TGTGCCTGGAGATCCACAACAGGGAATTCACCCCTCCACTTT,CAWRSTTGNSPLHF,NA,TRBV30,TRBJ1-6,NA
TGTGCCAGCAGTTCCCCCGGGAGTTACAATGAGCAGTTCTTC,CASSSPGSYNEQFF,NA,TRBV27,TRBJ2-1,NA
TGTGCCAGCAGCTTACCGGCCTACGAGCAGTACTTC,CASSLPAYEQYF,NA,TRBV7-9,TRBJ2-7,NA
TGTGCCAGCAGCGGGTCTGGACTAGCCCTCGATGAGCAGTTCTTC,CASSGSGLALDEQFF,NA,TRBV9,TRBJ2-1,TRBD2
TGCGCCAGCAGCCAAGAAGGAGGTGGTACGACAGATACGCAGTATTTT,CASSQEGGGTTDTQYF,NA,TRBV4-1,TRBJ2-3,NA
TGCAGCGGTTCAGGGACAGGGGTCTCTGGCTACACCTTC,CSGSGTGVSGYTF,NA,TRBV29-1,TRBJ1-2,TRBD1